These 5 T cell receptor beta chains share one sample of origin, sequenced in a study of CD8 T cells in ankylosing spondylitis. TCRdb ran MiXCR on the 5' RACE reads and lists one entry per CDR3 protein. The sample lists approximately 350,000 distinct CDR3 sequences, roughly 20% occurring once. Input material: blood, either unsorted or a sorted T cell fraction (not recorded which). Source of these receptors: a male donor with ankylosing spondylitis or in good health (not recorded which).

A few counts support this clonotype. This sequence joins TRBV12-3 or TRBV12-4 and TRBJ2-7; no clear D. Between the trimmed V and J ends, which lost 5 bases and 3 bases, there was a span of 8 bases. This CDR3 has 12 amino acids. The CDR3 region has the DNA TGTGCCAGCAGTACTACCCACTACGAGCAGTACTTC. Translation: CASSTTHYEQYF.

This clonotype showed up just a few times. DNA of the CDR3: TGTGCCAGCAGTGGTTGGGTTGAGGAGACCCAGTACTTC. Encoded protein: CASSGWVEETQYF. The chain has TRBV2 and TRBJ2-5; D ambiguous. There are 13 residues in the CDR3. Trimming took off 4 bases at V and 5 bases at J, with 11 bases between the two ends. CDR1 and CDR2 from the germline V gene are SNHLY and FYNNEI.

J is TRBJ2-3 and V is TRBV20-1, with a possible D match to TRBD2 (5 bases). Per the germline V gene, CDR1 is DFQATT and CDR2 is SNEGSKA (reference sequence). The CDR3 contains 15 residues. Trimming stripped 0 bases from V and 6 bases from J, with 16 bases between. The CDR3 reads CSARDVGEARDTQYF. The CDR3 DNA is TGCAGTGCTAGAGATGTCGGGGAAGCACGTGATACGCAGTATTTT.

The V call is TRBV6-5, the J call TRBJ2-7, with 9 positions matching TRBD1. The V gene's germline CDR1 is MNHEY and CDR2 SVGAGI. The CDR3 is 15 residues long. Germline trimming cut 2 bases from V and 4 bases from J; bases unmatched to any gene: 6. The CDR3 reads CASSYRTGVGYEQYF. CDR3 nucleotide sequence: TGTGCCAGCAGTTACAGGACAGGGGTGGGGTACGAGCAGTACTTC.

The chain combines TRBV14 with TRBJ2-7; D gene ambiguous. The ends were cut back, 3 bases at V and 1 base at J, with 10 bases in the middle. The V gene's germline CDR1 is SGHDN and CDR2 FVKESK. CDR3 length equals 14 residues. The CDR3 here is CASSQPEISYEQYF. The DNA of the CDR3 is TGTGCCAGCAGCCAGCCCGAGATATCCTACGAGCAGTACTTC.